These 7 T cell receptor beta chains came from one sample sequenced in a study of T cell repertoires in aging, cancer and after chemotherapy. Multiplex touch-down PCR with TRB-A/B primers amplified rearranged V-D-J TRB sequences. TCRdb processed the multiplex PCR reads anew with MiXCR; each CDR3 protein has one entry. The sample lists fewer than 15,000 distinct CDR3 sequences; about 25% were seen once. TCR beta rearrangements were amplified from peripheral blood genomic DNA. The sequenced sample consisted of blood. The receptors shown here come from a human donor in good health.

This clonotype occurred a few times. The rearrangement uses TRBV19 and TRBJ1-4; possible D gene TRBD1, 5 bases. CDR3 length equals 16 residues. CDR1 LNHDA and CDR2 SQIVND come from the germline V gene (reference sequence). Trimming stripped 6 bases from V and 0 bases from J, with 14 bases between. CDR3 coding DNA: TGTGCCAGTAGACGGGGGGGGGGAGCAACTAATGAAAAACTGTTTTTT. Translated: CASRRGGGATNEKLFF. Based on the CDR3 plus reference TRBV19 and TRBJ1-4, the full variable domain is DGGITQSPKYLFRKEGQNVTLSCEQNLNHDAMYWYRQDPGQGLRLIYYSQIVNDFQKGDIAEGYSVSREKKESFPLTVTSAQKNPTAFYLCASRRGGGATNEKLFFGSGTQLSVL.

This clonotype turned up a few times. This chain links TRBV7-3 with TRBJ2-4; 8 bases line up with TRBD1. Germline-derived CDR1 and CDR2 are SGHTA and FQGTGA. The trim removed 3 bases at V and 5 bases at J, leaving 12 bases unmatched. This CDR3 is 17 amino acids long. The CDR3 nucleotides are TGTGCCAGCAGCTTGAAGGGCGCAGGGGGCGCAGAAAACATTCAGTACTTC. Protein: CASSLKGAGGAENIQYF.

This sequence joins TRBV21-1 and TRBJ2-7; the D call TRBD1 from the table was never checked on the DNA. TRBV21-1 is shown as a pseudogene. This CDR3 is built from 15 residues. The CDR3 region is CASSVRQGFGYEQYF. The CDR3 coding sequence is TGTGCCAGCAGCGTTCGACAGGGGTTTGGCTACGAGCAGTACTTC.

The chain links TRBV19 to TRBJ2-3, with a weak D call TRBD2 (6 bases). Trimming cost V 4 bases and J 5 bases, with 7 bases left between them. Germline CDR1 LNHDA, CDR2 SQIVND (reference sequence). This CDR3 has 12 amino acids. CDR3 in DNA: TGTGCCAGTAGTAAGGGACTAGATACGCAGTATTTT. It yields the protein CASSKGLDTQYF. The full variable domain, completed using reference TRBV19 and TRBJ2-3, is DGGITQSPKYLFRKEGQNVTLSCEQNLNHDAMYWYRQDPGQGLRLIYYSQIVNDFQKGDIAEGYSVSREKKESFPLTVTSAQKNPTAFYLCASSKGLDTQYFGPGTRLTVL.

This clonotype was seen only a few times. In DNA, the CDR3 is TGTGCCAGCAGTTTTTTAGGGACAGGGGGAATAGGCTCCTACAATGAGCAGTTCTTC. It is translated as CASSFLGTGGIGSYNEQFF. V is TRBV12-3 or TRBV12-4 and J is TRBJ2-1; 11 positions agree with TRBD1. CDR3 size: 19 residues. V dropped 3 bases and J dropped 0; count of bases not matched to a gene: 10.

CDR3 amino acids: CASSRGNSNQPQHF. For the CDR3, the DNA is TGTGCCAGTAGTAGGGGAAATAGCAATCAGCCCCAGCATTTT. This rearrangement joins TRBV19 to TRBJ1-5; D remains ambiguous. CDR1 LNHDA and CDR2 SQIVND come from the germline V gene (reference sequence). The length of the CDR3 is 14 residues. The germline V and J ends were trimmed by 4 bases and 0 bases, with 7 bases remaining between them.

Points on this clonotype: Just one base apart from a much larger clone, this may be a read error. The rearrangement links TRBV20-1 to TRBJ1-2, with a weak D call TRBD1 (5 bases). Germline CDR1 reads DFQATT; CDR2 reads SNEGSKA (reference sequence). This CDR3 contains 14 residues. The V gene lost 3 bases and the J gene lost 3 bases, with 14 bases spanning the gap. The CDR3 region is CSASPSAGHYGYTF. Here the CDR3 DNA reads TGCAGTGCTAGCCCCAGCGCAGGGCACTATGGCTACACCTTC.